Listed below are T cell receptor beta chains from one sample, sequenced in a study of cytomegalovirus exposure and HLA in healthy donors. Clones were sequenced by immunoSEQ multiplex PCR, and TCRdb holds only the in-frame ones, with some missing. The sample consists of about 180,000 clones, 80% to 90% of them appearing once. The sample comprised PBMCs. The receptors originated from a woman under 30 in good health and CMV-seropositive. Each CDR3 is given with its conserved first and last residue. The D gene is left open where the match is weak. Rows give clone size only sometimes, using once, few, many, or a class for an expanded clone.

DNA | CDR3 | J | size | D | V
TGTGCCAGCAGCTTGGCCTTCAGGGTCGGGGGGGGCCAAGAGACCCAGTACTTC | CASSLAFRVGGGQETQYF | TRBJ2-5 | . | TRBD2 | TRBV5-4
TGTGCCAGCAGCAAGGACAGGGGGCCCTGGATTACTGAAGCTTTCTTT | CASSKDRGPWITEAFF | TRBJ1-1 | . | TRBD1 | TRBV5-4
TGTGCCAGTAGTCTCCCAGGTCGAGGCAATCAGCCCCAGCATTTT | CASSLPGRGNQPQHF | TRBJ1-5 | . | . | TRBV19
TGTGCCAGCAGCTTAGTCACTAGCGGGGGGCCCCTGGGAGAGACCCAGTACTTC | CASSLVTSGGPLGETQYF | TRBJ2-5 | . | TRBD2 | TRBV7-2
TGTGCCAGCAGCTTACAGGGTGGGAATTCACCCCTCCACTTT | CASSLQGGNSPLHF | TRBJ1-6 | few | . | TRBV7-6
TGTGCCAGCAGTCAAGACAGTTCCCAAGAGACCCAGTACTTC | CASSQDSSQETQYF | TRBJ2-5 | . | . | TRBV7-2
TGTGCCAGCAGCGCCCTATATGAGCAGTTCTTC | CASSALYEQFF | TRBJ2-1 | once | . | TRBV13
TGTGCCAGCACCCCCCTTCCTGGGCTAAACTATGGCTACACCTTC | CASTPLPGLNYGYTF | TRBJ1-2 | once | . | TRBV6-1
TGTGCCAGCAGCCCCCAGGCAGGGGGCATCTACGAGCAGTACTTC | CASSPQAGGIYEQYF | TRBJ2-7 | . | TRBD1 | TRBV7-9
TGTGCCAGCAGCTTGGCGAATTCACCCCTCCACTTT | CASSLANSPLHF | TRBJ1-6 | . | . | TRBV5-6
TGTGCCAGCGGGCCGTACGAGCAGTACTTC | CASGPYEQYF | TRBJ2-7 | . | . | TRBV5-5
TGTGCCAGCAGCTTAGGCAGGGAGGGATCACAGCCCCAGCATTTT | CASSLGREGSQPQHF | TRBJ1-5 | . | . | TRBV7-9
TGTGCCAGCATCCTGGAGGGGGGGCACACCGGGGAGCTGTTTTTT | CASILEGGHTGELFF | TRBJ2-2 | . | . | TRBV5-6
TGTGCCAGCAGTGGTGGGACATCCCTTGGCGAGCAGTACTTC | CASSGGTSLGEQYF | TRBJ2-7 | . | . | TRBV27
TGTGCCAGCAGCTTATACTCTGAAGCTTTCTTT | CASSLYSEAFF | TRBJ1-1 | . | . | TRBV7-2
TGTGCCAGCAGCAGGGGCTTGGATGAGCAGTTCTTC | CASSRGLDEQFF | TRBJ2-1 | . | . | TRBV6-5